The 14 T cell receptor beta chains given below trace back to one sample, sequenced in a study of blood T cell repertoires in COVID-19. Assay used: immunoSEQ multiplex PCR; TCRdb lists only in-frame clones, some missing. The sample contains about 70,000 clones, roughly 84% of which appear only once. Source material: peripheral blood. The receptor set was obtained from a woman younger than 30 with acute or convalescent COVID-19.

This clone was observed once. The chain has TRBV28 and TRBJ2-7, with 11 bases that match TRBD1. CDR1 MDHEN and CDR2 SYDVKM come from the germline V gene. V shed 5 bases and J 4 bases; nucleotides not matched to a gene: 7. The CDR3 runs 15 residues. CDR3 in amino acids: CASSRAGTGGYEQYF. CDR3 sequence (DNA): TGTGCCAGCAGTCGGGCCGGGACAGGGGGATACGAGCAGTACTTC.

The chain uses TRBV13 and TRBJ1-1; D is uncertain. Germline-derived CDR1 and CDR2 are PRHDT and FYEKMQ (reference sequence). V was clipped by 2 bases and J by 8 bases, with 12 bases between them. There are 13 residues in the CDR3. DNA for the CDR3: TGTGCCAGCAGCTTAAGAGTCCGTGCAGAAGCTTTCTTT. Its translation: CASSLRVRAEAFF. The full variable domain, its missing parts supplied by reference TRBV13 and TRBJ1-1, is AAGVIQSPRHLIKEKRETATLKCYPIPRHDTVYWYQQGPGQDPQFLISFYEKMQSDKGSIPDRFSAQQFSDYHSELNMSSLELGDSALYFCASSLRVRAEAFFGQGTRLTVV.

V usage is TRBV28 and J usage is TRBJ1-1, with 10 bases that match TRBD1. V lost 6 bases, J lost 4 bases, and 11 bases stayed unmatched. The CDR3 contains 16 residues. The germline gives CDR1 MDHEN, CDR2 SYDVKM. The CDR3: CASRRGGQGFGTEAFF. CDR3 nucleotide sequence: TGTGCCAGCAGGAGGGGGGGACAGGGGTTTGGCACTGAAGCTTTCTTT.

This chain joins TRBV10-3 and TRBJ2-7; D remains unclear. V dropped 2 bases and J dropped 6 bases, with 14 bases sitting between them. The CDR3 loop spans 14 amino acids. Germline CDR1 ENHRY, CDR2 SYGVKD. This CDR3 is CAISERSEASEQYF. CDR3 in DNA: TGTGCCATCAGTGAGAGGTCAGAGGCCTCCGAGCAGTACTTC.

This clone was seen only once. This chain links TRBV15 with TRBJ2-1; 7 bases agree with TRBD2. Germline V gene sequence: CDR1 LNHNV, CDR2 YYDKDF (reference sequence). This CDR3 region has 18 residues. The junction had 13 bases not matched to a gene; V was cut back by 0 bases and J by 5 bases. The CDR3 bases are TGTGCCACCAGCAGAGATCACCCTCTTGCGGGGACTAACAATGAGCAGTTCTTC. Its protein is CATSRDHPLAGTNNEQFF.

The chain employs TRBV7-9 and TRBJ2-1; D not certain. Trimming took 0 bases from V and 4 from J, leaving 10 bases between them. The CDR3 has 15 residues. In germline, CDR1 is SEHNR, CDR2 FQNEAQ (reference sequence). CDR3 nucleotide sequence: TGTGCCAGCAGCTTAGCGGAACCTAGATACAATGAGCAGTTCTTC. This sequence encodes CASSLAEPRYNEQFF.

The chain is built from TRBV7-6 and TRBJ2-1, with TRBD2 matching 8 bases. The junction had 15 bases not matched to a gene; V was cut back by 2 bases and J by 6 bases. The germline V gene has CDR1 SGHVS and CDR2 FNYEAQ. The CDR3 is 18 residues long. CDR3 sequence reads: CASSLMGWRGVNANEQFF. The CDR3 DNA is TGTGCCAGCAGCTTAATGGGGTGGCGGGGGGTTAACGCCAATGAGCAGTTCTTC.

This chain links TRBV3-1 (or the pseudogene TRBV3-2) with TRBJ1-1; D uncertain. Trimming took 1 base from V and 5 from J, leaving 8 bases between them. Germline CDR1 LGHDT, CDR2 YNNKEL (reference sequence). The CDR3 is made up of 13 amino acids. The CDR3 region is CASSQGGGTEAFF. For the CDR3, the DNA is TGTGCCAGCAGCCAAGGGGGAGGGACTGAAGCTTTCTTT.

The rearrangement joins TRBV2 to TRBJ2-5; D is possibly TRBD1 (7 bases). CDR1 is SNHLY, CDR2 FYNNEI, per germline. This CDR3 is 15 amino acids long. Trimming stripped 6 bases from V and 6 bases from J, with 20 bases between. In DNA, the CDR3 is TGTGCCAGCAGGCCCACCCGTCAGGGGGGACAGACCCAGTACTTC. It translates to CASRPTRQGGQTQYF. Based on the CDR3 plus reference TRBV2 and TRBJ2-5, the full variable domain is EPEVTQTPSHQVTQMGQEVILRCVPISNHLYFYWYRQILGQKVEFLVSFYNNEISEKSEIFDDQFSVERPDGSNFTLKIRSTKLEDSAMYFCASRPTRQGGQTQYFGPGTRLLVL.

This clone is a singleton in its sample. CDR3 in DNA: TGCGCCAGCAGCTCTGACAGGGGAGAAACCGGGGAGCTGTTTTTT. Protein: CASSSDRGETGELFF. The rearrangement uses TRBV5-1 and TRBJ2-2; 8 bases are shared with TRBD1. Germline CDR1 is SGHRS and CDR2 is YFSETQ. The CDR3 covers 15 residues. The V segment lost 3 bases and the J segment 5 bases; nucleotides outside the gene matches: 6.

This chain connects TRBV6-6 to TRBJ2-3; 16 bases match TRBD2. The length of the CDR3 is 19 residues. Per germline, CDR1 MNHNY and CDR2 SVGAGI (reference sequence). V shed 5 bases and J 1 base; nucleotides not matched to a gene: 9. As DNA, the CDR3 is TGTGCCAGCAGTCCCCGGGGACTAGCGGGGGGGCGTGGCACAGATACGCAGTATTTT. It is translated as CASSPRGLAGGRGTDTQYF.

About this clone itself: The junction differs from germline at one of its ends, possibly a read error. J is TRBJ1-3 and V is TRBV10-2; D unresolved. The CDR3 has 15 amino acids. Looked up from germline, CDR1 is WSHSY and CDR2 is SAAADI. The chain's CDR3 is CASSERESSRNTIYF. The CDR3 bases are TGCGCCAGCAGTGAGAGGGAGTCCTCTAGAAACACCATATATTTT.

V gene TRBV5-5 combines with J gene TRBJ2-7; 10 bases are a match to TRBD1. CDR3 size: 14 residues. Germline values: CDR1 SGHKS, CDR2 YYEKEE (reference sequence). Trimming took 4 bases from V and 3 from J; bases not matched to a gene: 4. As DNA, the CDR3 is TGTGCCAGCAGCCCGGGACAGGGGAACTACGAGCAGTACTTC. This translates into CASSPGQGNYEQYF.

The chain is built from TRBV28 and TRBJ2-7, with 10 nucleotides matching TRBD1. J was trimmed by 3 bases and V by 5 bases; bases with no gene match: 7. The germline gives CDR1 MDHEN, CDR2 SYDVKM. The CDR3 contains 15 residues. In DNA form, the CDR3 reads TGTGCCAGCAGTGGTTTGGGACAGGGGAACTACGAGCAGTACTTC. Its protein is CASSGLGQGNYEQYF.